These 15 T cell receptor beta chains originate from one sample sequenced in a study of blood T cell repertoires in COVID-19. Repertoires were generated with immunoSEQ multiplex PCR, while TCRdb's copy carries only in-frame clones and drops some. Here the sample spans approximately 68,000 clones, 85% to 90% being singletons. The sample was peripheral blood. Source of these receptors: a man in his forties or fifties with active COVID-19.

This chain links TRBV5-1 with TRBJ1-2, with 7 bases that match TRBD1. The CDR3 consists of 14 residues. After removal of 0 bases from V and 6 bases from J, the junction contained 5 bases not matched to a gene. CDR1 SGHRS and CDR2 YFSETQ come from the germline V gene. As DNA, the CDR3 is TGCGCCAGCAGCTTGGAAGGGACAGTTGATGGCTACACCTTC. Its translation is CASSLEGTVDGYTF.

This clone was counted once. CDR3 sequence: CASSLGGGLSNEQFF. The CDR3 region has the DNA TGTGCCAGCAGCTTAGGAGGGGGTCTTTCGAATGAGCAGTTCTTC. The J gene is TRBJ2-1, the V gene TRBV11-3; TRBD1 is a possible D gene (6 bases). V lost 1 base to trimming and J lost 7 bases, with 14 bases between them. Germline V gene lookup returns CDR1 SGHNT and CDR2 YENEEA. The CDR3 runs 15 residues.

The chain is built from TRBV9 and TRBJ2-1; TRBD2 might be the D (6 bases). Germline lookup yields CDR1 SGDLS and CDR2 YYNGEE. V gave up 0 bases and J gave up 7 bases, with 11 bases separating them. This CDR3 spans 14 amino acids. The CDR3 DNA follows: TGTGCCAGCAGCGTAGAAAAGGAGGGAAATGAGCAGTTCTTC. Its protein is CASSVEKEGNEQFF.

The table lists this clone with a few counts. The junction shows a germline mismatch at one end, possibly a read error. The chain combines TRBV12-3 or TRBV12-4 with TRBJ2-1; 8 bases map to TRBD2. This CDR3 is built from 13 residues. CDR3 coding DNA: TGTGCCAGCAGTTTAGTCGGGGGGGGACAAAAGGTCTTC. It specifies CASSLVGGGQKVF.

V and J are TRBV5-3 and TRBJ1-3; 9 bases match TRBD1. TRBV5-3 falls under the ORF class, with uncertain function. The trim removed 10 bases at V and 4 bases at J, leaving 18 bases unmatched. The CDR3 runs 17 residues. CDR3 in amino acids: CAYRSGTGMFTGNTIYF. The CDR3 DNA sequence: TGTGCCTACCGTTCCGGGACAGGGATGTTCACGGGAAACACCATATATTTT.

The J gene is TRBJ2-3, the V gene TRBV7-3, with 15 bases lining up with TRBD2. The germline V gene has CDR1 SGHTA and CDR2 FQGTGA. V lost 5 bases and J lost 4; bases outside the gene matches: 13. This CDR3 comprises 19 residues. CDR3 region: CASSPGLAGGGWWSDTQYF. The CDR3 region has the DNA TGTGCCAGCAGCCCGGGACTAGCGGGAGGTGGATGGTGGTCAGATACGCAGTATTTT.

CDR3 in amino acids: CASSRLAGVSEQFF. The CDR3, as DNA: TGTGCCAGCTCACGACTAGCGGGAGTAAGTGAGCAGTTCTTC. This sequence joins TRBV18 and TRBJ2-1, with 12 bases lining up with TRBD2. In germline, CDR1 is KGHSH, CDR2 LQKENI. V was clipped by 4 bases and J by 9 bases; unmatched bases: 4. The CDR3 is made up of 14 amino acids.

This chain uses TRBV6-2 or TRBV6-3 with TRBJ2-1, with TRBD2 matching over 7 bases. J was trimmed by 7 bases and V by 5 bases; bases with no gene match: 8. The CDR3 spans 14 residues. Germline loops: CDR1 MNHEY, CDR2 SVGEGT. CDR3 sequence reads: CASSVSSGHNEQFF. The CDR3, as DNA: TGTGCCAGCAGTGTAAGTAGCGGGCATAATGAGCAGTTCTTC.

This chain connects TRBV19 to TRBJ1-2, with 7 bases fitting TRBD1. CDR1 and CDR2 (germline): LNHDA, SQIVND (reference sequence). CDR3 length: 14 amino acids. The ends lost 5 bases at V and 6 bases at J; junction bases unmatched: 9. The DNA of the CDR3 is TGTGCCAGTAGTCCCCGCGAGGGGGCGAATGGCTACACCTTC. It is translated as CASSPREGANGYTF.

V usage is TRBV4-3 and J usage is TRBJ2-1; 7 positions agree with TRBD2. Germline CDR1 LGHNA, CDR2 YSLEER. The CDR3 loop spans 15 amino acids. The trim removed 1 base at V and 13 bases at J, leaving 13 bases unmatched. The CDR3 nucleotides read TGCGCCAGCAGCCAAGCCGTTGCCTTGGCGGGGGTCCAGTTCTTC. Protein: CASSQAVALAGVQFF.

This rearrangement joins TRBV6-5 to TRBJ2-7; 10 nucleotides agree with TRBD1. The CDR3 loop spans 15 amino acids. CDR1 is MNHEY, CDR2 SVGAGI, per germline. J was trimmed by 5 bases and V by 6 bases; bases with no gene match: 10. The CDR3 DNA is TGTGCCAGCAGGGGAGGGCGACAGGGGGCGAACGAGCAGTACTTC. It translates to CASRGGRQGANEQYF.

The rearrangement uses TRBV16 and TRBJ2-3; 8 positions agree with TRBD1. The V gene's germline CDR1 is KGHSY and CDR2 FQNENV. The CDR3 contains 12 residues. The trim removed 5 bases at V and 6 bases at J, leaving 1 base unmatched. CDR3 loop: CASSTGGDTQYF. The CDR3 DNA sequence: TGTGCCAGCAGCACAGGGGGTGATACGCAGTATTTT.

The chain links TRBV5-4 to TRBJ1-1; possibly TRBD1 for D (5 bases). The V end was cut by 3 bases, the J end by 4 bases, with 16 bases between. This CDR3 has 15 residues. Germline V gene data show CDR1 as SGHNT and CDR2 as YYREEE (reference sequence). CDR3 amino acids: CASSSGLHGGTEAFF. The CDR3 nucleotides are TGTGCCAGCAGCTCTGGACTTCACGGGGGCACTGAAGCTTTCTTT.

The CDR3 loop reads CASSRQGLDEQYF. The DNA of the CDR3 is TGTGCCAGCAGTAGACAGGGGTTGGACGAGCAGTACTTC. V and J are TRBV2 and TRBJ2-7; TRBD1 aligns across 8 bases. There are 13 residues in the CDR3. Unmatched junction bases numbered 5, after V lost 5 bases and J lost 5 bases. CDR1 and CDR2 from the germline V gene are SNHLY and FYNNEI.

V is TRBV7-6 and J is TRBJ1-4; 9 bases match TRBD1. The CDR3 contains 15 residues. CDR1 is SGHVS and CDR2 is FNYEAQ in the germline V gene. Losses at the gene ends were 3 bases for V and 6 bases for J; bases not matched to a gene: 5. The chain's CDR3 is CASSFGTGKDEKLFF. The DNA for the CDR3 is TGTGCCAGCAGCTTCGGGACAGGGAAGGATGAAAAACTGTTTTTT.